This T cell receptor (beta chain) is from a study of cytotoxic CD8 clonotypes in ibrutinib-treated CLL (dated by TCRdb to about 2021). General notes on the study: The cohort was composed of 10 to 11 relapsed/refractory and 15 treatment-naive patients; IGHV unmutated status was identified in 17 patients. Partial responses were observed in about 25 patients and complete responses in 2; after a median follow-up of 68 months, remission was maintained in around 14 patients and progression was observed in some twelve. Response samples were obtained after a median of approximately eleven months of treatment, with a range of about 6 to 36 months. On average, each sample had 255,043 productive templates and around 100,000 productive rearrangements. Of the 85 to 90 participants in the trial, approximately 25 had longitudinal samples available. Cryopreserved peripheral blood mononuclear cells were obtained before treatment, at response, and at either sustained remission or disease progression. All remission and progressive disease samples were collected while patients were still receiving ibrutinib. Summary of the overall study and its limitations: Sampling times were not matched between patients in sustained remission and patients whose disease was progressing, and lymph node repertoires were not examined. At ibrutinib response clonality went up, during sustained remission it held steady, and at progression it dropped back toward baseline. Baseline clonality exceeded that of age-matched healthy donors and correlated strongly with circulating CD8+ T-cell counts. Public clonotypes were rare and either shrank or stayed stable during treatment, and the rise in clonality at ibrutinib response reflected expansion of private clonotypes.

The time point label corresponds to: 12 months on ibrutinib. For TCR beta library preparation, about 2 micrograms of genomic DNA was extracted from cryopreserved PBMCs. Longitudinal blood samples from CLL patients on ibrutinib monotherapy underwent high-throughput TCR beta sequencing. The patients took part in an open-label, single-center phase 2 trial of ibrutinib monotherapy. Turning to this clone: This receptor's antigen is unknown. No base quality information exists; no much larger clone differs at one position.

A MiSeq instrument was used for deep resolution sequencing, which targeted depths ranging from 1 in 1 million up to 1 in 200,000 T cells, with coverage averaging 10x for each clonotype. TCR beta libraries were generated with the immunoSEQ hsTCRB Kit. The study's own analysis went as follows. ImmunoSEQ Data Assistant and ImmunoSEQ Analyzer were used for data analysis, and V, D and J genes were assigned according to IMGT definitions. Clonality, with values ranging from 0 to 1, was calculated as one minus the normalized Shannon entropy of productive rearrangement frequencies. Only overrepresented clonotypes making up at least 0.05% of each patient's repertoire were included in the public clonotype analysis. Some twelve repertoires from age-matched healthy donors, obtained from immuneACCESS, served as clonality controls. Drawn from immuneACCESS, this table holds only the in-frame rearrangements with V and J called that TCRdb kept. Clones are partly lost; checked studies trace under half to an unresolved V gene and leave the rest unexplained. V, J and clone size are taken as reported in that table, and D and trimming were inferred from the DNA itself. The sample yields 110,000 to 150,000 clones; 60% to 85% were counted once. Around 30% of the sample is in the top ten clones.

This specimen consisted of PBMCs, obtained after 12 months of ibrutinib treatment. This sequence originates from a human donor with chronic lymphocytic leukemia.

The CDR3 in this case is CASSLWAGDEQFF. The DNA sequence is as follows: TGTGCCAGCAGCTTGTGGGCGGGGGATGAGCAGTTCTTC. The chain is made from TRBV7-2 and TRBJ2-1, with 7 junctional bases fitting TRBD2. V ends up 3 bases short and J 8 bases short, with an unmatched junction base count of 4. The germline V gene supplies CDR1 SGHTA and CDR2 FQGNSA. From the cysteine through the phenylalanine, the CDR3 covers 13 amino acids. The kept DNA is CDR3 alone, 39 bases in frame from the first base.